A selection of T cell receptor beta chains follows, all from one sample in a study of T cell changes during pregnancy in multiple sclerosis. Method: immunoSEQ multiplex PCR; TCRdb's copy keeps in-frame clones and lacks some. This sample yields tens of thousands of clones, of which more than 80% are seen a single time; around 0.64% belongs to the top ten. Specimen: CD4+ T cells from peripheral blood mononuclear cells, collected before pregnancy. The receptors stem from a female donor with multiple sclerosis, enrolled in a pregnancy study. The CDR3 runs from the conserved cysteine through the conserved F or W. A D gene is named only where the DNA matches it firmly. Clone size appears in some rows only: once, few, many, or a class for an expanded clone.

abundance | j_gene | len | v_gene | d_gene | CDR3aa | CDR3nt
- | TRBJ2-6 | 17 | TRBV6-1 | - | CASSDRGFGYGANVLTF | TGTGCCAGCAGTGACAGGGGTTTCGGGTACGGGGCCAACGTCCTGACTTTC
- | TRBJ1-1 | 16 | TRBV2 | - | CASSARGNQRDTEAFF | TGTGCCAGCAGTGCCCGTGGCAATCAACGGGACACTGAAGCTTTCTTT
once | TRBJ1-1 | 13 | TRBV6-6 | - | CASSPRTNTEAFF | TGTGCCAGCAGCCCTAGGACAAACACTGAAGCTTTCTTT
- | TRBJ1-3 | 15 | TRBV18 | TRBD1 | CASSRGQTSGNTIYF | TGTGCCAGCTCACGGGGACAGACTTCTGGAAACACCATATATTTT
- | TRBJ2-2 | 18 | TRBV2 | TRBD1 | CASSARRQGLPNTGELFF | TGTGCCAGCAGTGCTAGGAGACAGGGGCTACCGAACACCGGGGAGCTGTTTTTT
- | TRBJ2-6 | 15 | TRBV19 | - | CASTPPGSGANVLTF | TGTGCCAGTACCCCCCCCGGCTCTGGGGCCAACGTCCTGACTTTC
- | TRBJ2-1 | 17 | TRBV5-1 | TRBD2 | CASSLGLAERKYNEQFF | TGCGCCAGCAGCTTGGGACTAGCGGAGAGAAAATACAATGAGCAGTTCTTC
- | TRBJ2-7 | 16 | TRBV27 | TRBD2 | CASSFHQTSGAYEQYF | TGTGCCAGCAGTTTCCACCAGACCAGCGGGGCGTACGAGCAGTACTTC
- | TRBJ2-3 | 18 | TRBV19 | TRBD2 | CASSIDSFSSGYTDTQYF | TGTGCCAGTAGTATAGATTCTTTTTCTAGCGGATACACAGATACGCAGTATTTT
- | TRBJ2-2 | 15 | TRBV11-2 | TRBD2 | CASRLSGGNTGELFF | TGTGCCAGCAGACTTTCGGGGGGGAACACCGGGGAGCTGTTTTTT
- | TRBJ2-1 | 15 | TRBV28 | TRBD2 | CASSLAGVVLNEQFF | TGTGCCAGCAGTTTAGCGGGAGTGGTTCTAAATGAGCAGTTCTTC
- | TRBJ1-4 | 17 | TRBV27 | - | CASSPHLGGITNEKLFF | TGTGCCAGCAGTCCCCATTTGGGGGGAATAACTAATGAAAAACTGTTTTTT
- | TRBJ2-3 | 14 | TRBV7-6 | - | CASSPPRITDTQYF | TGTGCCAGCAGCCCCCCGAGGATCACAGATACGCAGTATTTT
- | TRBJ2-5 | 19 | TRBV15 | TRBD2 | CATSRDKSLAGGYQETQYF | TGTGCCACCAGCAGAGATAAGTCCCTAGCGGGGGGGTACCAAGAGACCCAGTACTTC
- | TRBJ1-1 | 17 | TRBV18 | - | CASSPYATGSLNTEAFF | TGTGCCAGCTCACCCTATGCTACCGGGTCATTGAACACTGAAGCTTTCTTT
- | TRBJ1-1 | 13 | TRBV27 | - | CAIWDIWGTEAFF | TGTGCCATCTGGGACATTTGGGGCACTGAAGCTTTCTTT
once | TRBJ2-2 | 16 | TRBV13 | TRBD2 | CASSLLGRGSTGELFF | TGTGCCAGCAGCCTTCTAGGGCGGGGGTCTACCGGGGAGCTGTTTTTT
- | TRBJ1-5 | 15 | TRBV30 | TRBD1 | CAWSRDRGPNQPQHF | TGTGCCTGGAGTAGGGACAGGGGGCCCAATCAGCCCCAGCATTTT
- | TRBJ2-5 | 15 | TRBV25-1 | TRBD2 | CASSEPGLAEETQYF | TGTGCCAGCAGTGAACCCGGACTAGCGGAAGAGACCCAGTACTTC
- | TRBJ2-1 | 16 | TRBV9 | TRBD2 | CASSPSGRAPYNEQFF | TGTGCCAGCAGCCCAAGCGGGAGGGCCCCCTACAATGAGCAGTTCTTC
- | TRBJ1-1 | 14 | TRBV29-1 | - | CSVELMPGGTEAFF | TGCAGCGTTGAACTGATGCCCGGGGGCACTGAAGCTTTCTTT
- | TRBJ2-5 | 16 | TRBV5-1 | TRBD1 | CASSLGPGQGAHIQYF | TGCGCCAGCAGCTTGGGGCCGGGACAGGGGGCGCATATCCAGTACTTC
once | TRBJ2-3 | 15 | TRBV5-1 | TRBD2 | CASSRGGALTDTQYF | TGCGCCAGCAGCCGGGGGGGGGCCCTCACAGATACGCAGTATTTT
- | TRBJ2-3 | 15 | TRBV4-3 | TRBD2 | CASSNSGTRVNAQYF | TGCGCCAGCAGCAATTCCGGGACTAGAGTAAACGCGCAGTATTTT
- | TRBJ2-5 | 14 | TRBV11-3 | TRBD2 | CASSPGRGKETQYF | TGTGCCAGCAGCCCCGGGAGGGGGAAAGAGACCCAGTACTTC
few | TRBJ1-4 | 14 | TRBV5-5 | - | CASSSGQLNEKLFF | TGTGCCAGCAGCTCCGGACAGCTTAATGAAAAACTGTTTTTT
- | TRBJ2-1 | 16 | TRBV27 | TRBD2 | CASSPRQRGGGNEQFF | TGTGCCAGCAGTCCGAGGCAGCGGGGGGGTGGCAATGAGCAGTTCTTC
- | TRBJ2-6 | 18 | TRBV11-2 | - | CASSFIGWGGGGANVLTF | TGTGCCAGCAGCTTTATTGGGTGGGGGGGCGGTGGGGCCAACGTCCTGACTTTC
- | TRBJ2-2 | 14 | TRBV7-2 | TRBD1 | CASSRDRGPGELFF | TGTGCCAGCAGCCGGGACAGGGGGCCGGGGGAGCTGTTTTTT
- | TRBJ1-3 | 16 | TRBV28 | TRBD1 | CASIAWDSGSGNTIYF | TGTGCCAGCATCGCTTGGGACAGCGGCTCTGGAAACACCATATATTTT
few | TRBJ1-4 | 14 | TRBV9 | - | CASSVQGSNEKLFF | TGTGCCAGCAGCGTACAGGGGTCTAATGAAAAACTGTTTTTT
- | TRBJ2-1 | 15 | TRBV28 | - | CASSSLDRSYNEQFF | TGTGCCAGCAGTTCACTCGACAGATCCTACAATGAGCAGTTCTTC
few | TRBJ2-7 | 17 | TRBV7-2 | TRBD2 | CASSLAPGLAGQYEQYF | TGTGCCAGCAGCTTAGCGCCGGGACTAGCGGGACAGTACGAGCAGTACTTC